One and the same sample provided the 25 T cell receptor beta chains below, sequenced in a study of blood T cells in healthy people across ages. A second PCR of roughly 7 to 11 cycles used a sample-barcoded 5' primer and a J-beta primer mix. TCRdb re-called the 5' RACE reads through MiXCR, storing one row per CDR3 protein. The sample has 700,000 to 950,000 distinct CDR3 sequences; 58% are singletons. The sample comprised blood. These receptors all stem from a young man in good health.

The J gene is TRBJ1-5, the V gene TRBV12-3 or TRBV12-4; tentatively, D is TRBD1 (5 bases). V was pared by 8 bases and J by 7 bases, with 21 bases between. There are 15 residues in the CDR3. The CDR3 nucleotides are TGTGCCAGCGCCCCCGTGGGGGGGGGTGGGCAGCCCCAGCATTTT. As protein: CASAPVGGGGQPQHF.

The chain combines TRBV6-1 with TRBJ2-7; 8 bases fit TRBD1. The CDR3 covers 13 residues. Germline CDR1 reads MNHNS; CDR2 reads SASEGT. V lost 7 bases to trimming and J lost 1 base; unmatched junction nucleotides: 3. The CDR3 nucleotides are TGTGCCAGCAACAGGGGGTATTCCTACGAGCAGTACTTC. Encoded protein: CASNRGYSYEQYF.

The CDR3 sequence is CASSNGGSDTQYF. CDR3 in DNA: TGTGCCAGTAGTAATGGGGGTTCAGATACGCAGTATTTT. The chain links TRBV19 to TRBJ2-3; D could derive from TRBD1 or TRBD2 (5 bases each). Trimming removed 4 bases at V and 4 bases at J, with 9 bases between. This CDR3 is 13 amino acids long. Germline values: CDR1 LNHDA, CDR2 SQIVND (reference sequence).

In this sample, this clonotype turned up a few times. This chain connects TRBV7-2 to TRBJ2-1; D is possibly TRBD2 (6 bases). The CDR3 loop spans 13 amino acids. Germline V gives CDR1 SGHTA, CDR2 FQGNSA. Trimming cost V 3 bases and J 9 bases, with 12 bases left between them. The CDR3 coding sequence is TGTGCCAGCAGCTTGTCTAGCGATGGTGAGCAGTTCTTC. This translates into CASSLSSDGEQFF. Full variable domain (remainder filled in from reference TRBV7-2 and TRBJ2-1): GAGVSQSPSNKVTEKGKDVELRCDPISGHTALYWYRQSLGQGLEFLIYFQGNSAPDKSGLPSDRFSAERTGGSVSTLTIQRTQQEDSAVYLCASSLSSDGEQFFGPGTRLTVL.

J is TRBJ2-7 and V is TRBV5-1, with TRBD2 matching 8 bases. CDR1 SGHRS and CDR2 YFSETQ come from the germline V gene. Germline trimming cut 1 base from V and 5 bases from J; bases unmatched to any gene: 8. This CDR3 comprises 15 residues. The CDR3 coding sequence is TGCGCCAGCAGCTTGACCCCGGGACTAGGGAACGAGCAGTACTTC. It specifies CASSLTPGLGNEQYF.

The rearrangement joins TRBV10-3 to TRBJ1-2; maybe TRBD1 (6 bases). Germline V lookup: CDR1 ENHRY, CDR2 SYGVKD. V was clipped by 3 bases and J by 2 bases, with 13 bases between them. The CDR3 consists of 15 residues. CDR3 amino acids: CAISDLGGGNYGYTF. The CDR3 DNA reads TGTGCCATCAGTGATCTCGGAGGGGGAAACTATGGCTACACCTTC.

The V call is TRBV7-2, the J call TRBJ2-5; no clear D gene. CDR1 is SGHTA, CDR2 FQGNSA, per germline. V shed 3 bases and J shed 1 base, with 6 bases lying between them. CDR3 length: 13 amino acids. CDR3 bases: TGTGCCAGCAGCTTTTATCTCCAAGAGACCCAGTACTTC. Translated: CASSFYLQETQYF.

The table lists this clonotype with a few counts. This rearrangement joins TRBV7-2 to TRBJ2-3; TRBD2 matches at 7 bases. From germline, CDR1 is SGHTA and CDR2 FQGNSA. The CDR3 has 19 amino acids. After removal of 1 base from V and 2 bases from J, the junction contained 15 bases not matched to a gene. In DNA, the CDR3 is TGTGCCAGCAGCTTAGTACGGGGGGTCAGGAGGGAATCCACAGATACGCAGTATTTT. It translates to CASSLVRGVRRESTDTQYF.

The gene calls are TRBV5-1 and TRBJ2-6, with TRBD1 as a possible D gene (5 bases). V lost 0 bases, J lost 4 bases, and 11 bases lay in between. The CDR3 loop spans 16 amino acids. In germline, CDR1 is SGHRS, CDR2 YFSETQ. The chain's CDR3 is CASSLVRVAGANVLTF. The CDR3 DNA is TGCGCCAGCAGCTTGGTCAGGGTGGCCGGGGCCAACGTCCTGACTTTC.

The chain joins TRBV20-1 to TRBJ2-7; D may correspond to TRBD1 or TRBD2 (5 bases each). V lost 6 bases, J lost 0 bases, and 15 bases lay in between. Germline-derived CDR1 and CDR2 are DFQATT and SNEGSKA (reference sequence). The CDR3 covers 14 residues. The CDR3 loop is CSAEGAGTSYEQYF. As DNA, the CDR3 is TGCAGTGCAGAAGGGGCAGGGACCTCCTACGAGCAGTACTTC.

This clonotype was counted ten times or more. The V gene is TRBV18, the J gene TRBJ2-3; D is perhaps TRBD1 or TRBD2 (5 bases each). CDR1 is KGHSH, CDR2 LQKENI, per germline. CDR3 length equals 11 residues. Between the trimmed V and J ends, which lost 4 bases and 11 bases, there was a span of 10 bases. The CDR3 loop is CASSQGTRQYF. As DNA, the CDR3 is TGTGCCAGCTCACAGGGGACCCGGCAGTATTTT.

V is TRBV7-9 and J is TRBJ2-7, with 13 bases matching TRBD2. There are 16 residues in the CDR3. The germline V gene encodes CDR1 SEHNR and CDR2 FQNEAQ (reference sequence). J gave up 2 bases and V 5 bases, and 6 bases lay outside the gene matches. DNA for the CDR3: TGTGCCAGCAGCGCATCGGGGACTAGCGGGACCTACGAGCAGTACTTC. Its translation is CASSASGTSGTYEQYF.

The gene calls are TRBV6-1 and TRBJ2-5; D is unclear. V lost 6 bases, J lost 5 bases, and 13 bases lay in between. The germline V gene encodes CDR1 MNHNS and CDR2 SASEGT. This CDR3 comprises 13 residues. Written as DNA, the CDR3 is TGTGCCAGCAGGAACAGTGTTGGCGAGACCCAGTACTTC. This codes for CASRNSVGETQYF.

This clonotype was seen only once. J is TRBJ1-1 and V is TRBV5-1, with 8 bases that match TRBD1. The V segment lost 0 bases and the J segment 4 bases; nucleotides outside the gene matches: 2. Germline values: CDR1 SGHRS, CDR2 YFSETQ. The CDR3 is 14 amino acids. Here the CDR3 DNA reads TGCGCCAGCAGCTTGGGGACAGGGAGCACTGAAGCTTTCTTT. Its translation is CASSLGTGSTEAFF.

In this sample, this clonotype turned up a few times. J is TRBJ2-1 and V is TRBV7-9, with D maybe TRBD2 (5 bases). Germline V gene sequence: CDR1 SEHNR, CDR2 FQNEAQ (reference sequence). Trimming shortened V by 2 bases and J by 10 bases, and 21 bases separated the two germline ends. The CDR3 is 16 amino acids. The CDR3 region is CASSLFPDSRPGEQFF. The CDR3 region has the DNA TGTGCCAGCAGCTTATTCCCGGATAGCAGACCGGGGGAGCAGTTCTTC.

The chain links TRBV13 to TRBJ2-7; D remains unclear. This CDR3 contains 14 residues. The V gene lost 3 bases and the J gene lost 5 bases, with 14 bases spanning the gap. Germline CDR1 is PRHDT and CDR2 is FYEKMQ (reference sequence). CDR3 loop: CASSFIGPGHEQYF. CDR3 coding DNA: TGTGCCAGCAGCTTTATTGGACCGGGCCACGAGCAGTACTTC.

The V and J genes are TRBV7-8 and TRBJ2-7, with D perhaps TRBD2 (6 bases). Trimming cost V 5 bases and J 1 base, with 15 bases left between them. Germline V lookup: CDR1 SGHVS, CDR2 FQNEAQ. The CDR3 has 15 amino acids. Here the CDR3 DNA reads TGTGCCAGCAGCCCCCCGGCGGCGGGATCCTACGAGCAGTACTTC. Its translation: CASSPPAAGSYEQYF.

V is TRBV4-3 and J is TRBJ2-3, with 8 bases lining up with TRBD2. The germline V gene has CDR1 LGHNA and CDR2 YSLEER. Trimming removed 0 bases from V and 3 bases from J; junction bases left unmatched: 8. CDR3 length equals 17 residues. The CDR3 DNA sequence: TGCGCCAGCAGCCAAGATTCCAGCGGGAGCGCAACAGATACGCAGTATTTT. Amino acid sequence: CASSQDSSGSATDTQYF.

This clonotype was detected many times. The chain is built from TRBV20-1 and TRBJ2-1, with D uncertain. V was shortened by 6 bases and J by 0 bases, with 15 bases between the two germline ends. Germline V gene data show CDR1 as DFQATT and CDR2 as SNEGSKA (reference sequence). The CDR3 length is 15 residues. CDR3 amino acids: CSAPPRASSYNEQFF. The CDR3 DNA sequence: TGCAGTGCCCCCCCCCGGGCGAGCTCCTACAATGAGCAGTTCTTC.

The chain employs TRBV3-1 and TRBJ2-7; 7 positions agree with TRBD2. Per germline, CDR1 LGHDT and CDR2 YNNKEL (reference sequence). The J segment lost 6 bases and the V segment lost 4 bases, leaving 6 bases of the junction unmatched. This CDR3 contains 13 residues. This CDR3 is CASSPGLFSEQYF. The CDR3 bases are TGTGCCAGCAGCCCGGGACTATTCAGCGAGCAGTACTTC.

The rearrangement uses TRBV10-3 and TRBJ1-6; unclear D gene. Germline assignment: CDR1 ENHRY and CDR2 SYGVKD. The CDR3 extends over 14 amino acids. V was clipped by 5 bases and J by 10 bases, with 15 bases between them. As DNA, the CDR3 is TGTGCCATCAGTTGGGCATCGGAGAACTCACCCCTCCACTTT. Protein product: CAISWASENSPLHF.

The CDR3 DNA is TGCACAGCTAAGGCCGCAGACAGTGAAAAACTGTTTTTT. This gives the protein CTAKAADSEKLFF. The V call is TRBV20-1, the J call TRBJ1-4, with D perhaps matching TRBD1 (5 bases). Germline V gene sequence: CDR1 DFQATT, CDR2 SNEGSKA (reference sequence). This CDR3 has 13 residues.

This clonotype was counted between two and nine times. V gene TRBV4-1 combines with J gene TRBJ2-1, with 8 bases matching TRBD2. CDR3 size: 15 residues. The junction had 10 bases not matched to a gene; V was cut back by 3 bases and J by 9 bases. Germline V gene lookup returns CDR1 MGHRA and CDR2 YSYEKL. The CDR3 bases are TGCGCCAGCAGCCAGGGGGGAGCGGGAGAACGTGAGCAGTTCTTC. Its protein is CASSQGGAGEREQFF.

The chain recombines TRBV5-1 with TRBJ2-7; D is unclear. Germline V gene lookup returns CDR1 SGHRS and CDR2 YFSETQ. V was clipped by 1 base and J by 7 bases, with 24 bases between them. The CDR3 consists of 17 residues. The CDR3 region is CASSLSTTGGAYNEQYF. The CDR3 nucleotides read TGCGCCAGCAGCTTGTCTACGACGGGTGGCGCCTACAATGAGCAGTACTTC.

The chain recombines TRBV12-5 with TRBJ2-5, with 8 nucleotides matching TRBD1. Gene TRBJ2-7 matches the end of the DNA better, so the J call may be wrong. This CDR3 is built from 15 residues. CDR1 is LGHNT, CDR2 FRNRAP, per germline. The CDR3 bases are TGTGCTAGTGGTCCGGGACAGGCACAAACCTACGAGCAGTACTTC. The encoded protein is CASGPGQAQTYEQYF.